This T cell receptor (beta chain) originates from a study of OX40 agonist ivuxolimab in advanced cancers. General study findings and limits: Dosing at 0.1 to 3.0 mg/kg was accompanied by clonal expansion of CD4+ and CD8+ blood T cells by week 6.

In the case of this clone: Its antigen is still unknown.

Deletions cut 0 bases from V and 14 bases from J, with 27 bases between. The CDR3 has 17 residues. Germline assignment: CDR1 SGHNT and CDR2 YYREEE (reference sequence). Produced via immunoSEQ multiplex PCR; TCRdb's table is partial and in-frame only. Among about 76,000 clones, approximately 91% were seen once, and the ten largest hold 10% to 15%. Blood draws occurred at baseline, cycle 4 day 1, and cycle 7 day 1. This specimen consisted of CD4+ or CD8+ T cells sorted from blood, obtained in a trial of the OX40 agonist ivuxolimab. The TCR sequence derives from an adult with an advanced solid tumor such as melanoma, head and neck, liver or kidney cancer. The V call is TRBV5-4, the J call TRBJ2-1, with D possibly called TRBD1 or TRBD2 (5 bases each). The CDR3: CASSLASGRFGAQIEFF. In DNA form, the CDR3 reads TGTGCCAGCAGCTTGGCCTCTGGCAGGTTCGGGGCCCAAATTGAGTTCTTC.